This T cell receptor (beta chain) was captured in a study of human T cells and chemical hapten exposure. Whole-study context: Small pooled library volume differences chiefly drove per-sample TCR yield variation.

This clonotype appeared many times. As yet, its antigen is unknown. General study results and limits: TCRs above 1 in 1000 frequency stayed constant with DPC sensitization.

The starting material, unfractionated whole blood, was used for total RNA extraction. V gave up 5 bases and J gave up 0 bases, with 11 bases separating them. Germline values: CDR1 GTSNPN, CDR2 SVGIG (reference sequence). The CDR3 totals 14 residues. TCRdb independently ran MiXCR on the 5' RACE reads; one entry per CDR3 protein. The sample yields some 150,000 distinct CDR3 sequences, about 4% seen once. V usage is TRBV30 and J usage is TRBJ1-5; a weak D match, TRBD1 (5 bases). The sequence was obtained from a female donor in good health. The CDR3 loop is CAWSGGYSNQPQHF. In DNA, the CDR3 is TGTGCCTGGTCGGGGGGTTATAGCAATCAGCCCCAGCATTTT.